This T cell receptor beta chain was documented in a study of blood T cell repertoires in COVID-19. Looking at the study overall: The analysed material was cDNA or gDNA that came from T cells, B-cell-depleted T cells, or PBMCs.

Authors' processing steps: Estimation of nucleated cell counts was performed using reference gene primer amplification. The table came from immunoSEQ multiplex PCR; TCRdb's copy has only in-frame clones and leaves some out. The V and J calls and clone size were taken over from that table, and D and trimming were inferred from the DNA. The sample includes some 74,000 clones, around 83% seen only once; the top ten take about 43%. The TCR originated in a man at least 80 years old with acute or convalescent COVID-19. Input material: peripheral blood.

The CDR3 loop reads CASRGDRGNQPQHF. Here the CDR3 DNA reads TGTGCCAGCAGGGGGGACAGGGGGAATCAGCCCCAGCATTTT. The V gene is TRBV2, the J gene TRBJ1-5; 11 positions agree with TRBD1. V shed 6 bases, J shed 4 bases, and the junction held 2 bases outside the gene matches. Per germline, CDR1 SNHLY and CDR2 FYNNEI. This CDR3 is 14 amino acids long.